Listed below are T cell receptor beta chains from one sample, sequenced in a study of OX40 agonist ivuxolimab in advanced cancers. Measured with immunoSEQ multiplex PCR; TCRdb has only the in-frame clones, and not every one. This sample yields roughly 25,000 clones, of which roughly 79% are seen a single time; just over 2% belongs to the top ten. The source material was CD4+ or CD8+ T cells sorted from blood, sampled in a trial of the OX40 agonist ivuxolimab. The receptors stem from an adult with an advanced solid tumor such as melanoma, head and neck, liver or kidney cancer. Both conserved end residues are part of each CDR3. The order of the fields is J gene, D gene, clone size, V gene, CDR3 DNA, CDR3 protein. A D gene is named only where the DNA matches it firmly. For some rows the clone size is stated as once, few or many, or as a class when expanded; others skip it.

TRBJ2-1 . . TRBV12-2 TGTGCAAGTCGCTTCCCGACTAGCGGGGGGTGCAATGAGCAGTTCTTC CASRFPTSGGCNEQFF
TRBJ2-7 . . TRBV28 TGTGCCAGCAGTTCGATGAGTTCCGAGCAGTACTTC CASSSMSSEQYF
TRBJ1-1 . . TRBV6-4 TGTGCCAGCAGTCTCAGGGAGGGCACTGAAGCTTTCTTT CASSLREGTEAFF
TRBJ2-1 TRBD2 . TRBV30 TGTGCCTGGTTGGCCTCATCCAGCGGGAGGCACAATGAGCAGTTCTTC CAWLASSSGRHNEQFF
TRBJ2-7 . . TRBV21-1 TGTGCCGGCCAAAGGGGCAGGGGGGCCTACGAGCAGTACTTC CAGQRGRGAYEQYF
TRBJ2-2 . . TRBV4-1 TGCGCCAGCAGCCAACCTCTTTCCCGCCAGGGCCCGAACACCGGGGAGCTGTTTTTT CASSQPLSRQGPNTGELFF
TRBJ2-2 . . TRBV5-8 TGTGCCAGCAGCTTGAAGAGGGCGGGGGAGCTGTTTTTT CASSLKRAGELFF
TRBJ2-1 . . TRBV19 TGTGCCAGTAGTCCAGGTCGGGAGCTCTACAATGAGCAGTTCTTC CASSPGRELYNEQFF
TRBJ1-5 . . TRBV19 TGTGCCAGTAGTATCGGGGGGGGGATAAGGCAGCCCCAGCATTTT CASSIGGGIRQPQHF
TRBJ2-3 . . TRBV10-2 TGCGCCAGCAGGAAGGGGGCCAGCGGGACAGATACGCAGTATTTT CASRKGASGTDTQYF
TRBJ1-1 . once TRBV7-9 TGTGCCAGCAGCTTAACGGGGGGCGCCGGCACTGAAGCTTTCTTT CASSLTGGAGTEAFF
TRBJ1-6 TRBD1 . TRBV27 TGTGCCAGCAGTTTTGACCGGGACAGGGGGAATTCACCCCTCCACTTT CASSFDRDRGNSPLHF
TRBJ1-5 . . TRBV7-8 TGTGCCAGCAGCCCGGTGGGGGGCTTATCGAATCAGCCCCAGCATTTT CASSPVGGLSNQPQHF
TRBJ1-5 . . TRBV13 TGTGCCAGCAGCATATCCGGGGGGGGTCAGCCCCAGCATTTT CASSISGGGQPQHF
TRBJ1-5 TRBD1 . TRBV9 TGTGCCAGCAGCGTCGGGGACAGGGAAGACAGGCCCCAGCATTTT CASSVGDREDRPQHF
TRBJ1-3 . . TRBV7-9 TGTGCCAGCAGCTTAGTACAGCTTACCCTCGGAAACACCATATATTTT CASSLVQLTLGNTIYF
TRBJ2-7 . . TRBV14 TGTGCCAGCAGGCCGACGGGGGGCCTCTCCTACGAGCAGTACTTC CASRPTGGLSYEQYF
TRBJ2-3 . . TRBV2 TGTGCCAGCAGGCCCGTGGCAGATACGCAGTATTTT CASRPVADTQYF
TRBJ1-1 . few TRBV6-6 TGTGCCAGCAGTTACGCGAGGGGCTCGAACACTGAAGCTTTCTTT CASSYARGSNTEAFF
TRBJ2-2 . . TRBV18 TGTGCCAGCTCACCACAGGGTCGGGAGCTGTTTTTT CASSPQGRELFF
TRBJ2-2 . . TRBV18 TGTGCCAGCTCACCACTAGCGGAGTACACCGGGGAGCTGTTTTTT CASSPLAEYTGELFF
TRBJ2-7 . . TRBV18 TGTGCCAGCTCACCACCTTCCCTCTCCTACGAGCAGTACTTC CASSPPSLSYEQYF
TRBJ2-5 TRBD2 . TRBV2 TGTGCCAGCGGGCGGAGCGGGGGGGCTCGGGAGACCCAGTACTTC CASGRSGGARETQYF
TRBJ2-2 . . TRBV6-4 TGTGCCAGCAGACCACAGGGAACCGGGGAGCTGTTTTTT CASRPQGTGELFF
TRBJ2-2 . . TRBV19 TGTGCCAGTAGTATAGCAGTTCTCGCGAACACCGGGGAGCTGTTTTTT CASSIAVLANTGELFF
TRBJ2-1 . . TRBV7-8 TGTGCCAGCAGCACCCAAGCGCCAGTCGCCTCAAATGAGCAGTTCTTC CASSTQAPVASNEQFF
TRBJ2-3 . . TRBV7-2 TGTGCCAGCAGCCCCTTGGGGGCTTGGGGTACAGATACGCAGTATTTT CASSPLGAWGTDTQYF
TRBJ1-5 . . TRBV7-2 TGTGCCAGCAGCCCCGACAGGTCCAATCAGCCCCAGCATTTT CASSPDRSNQPQHF
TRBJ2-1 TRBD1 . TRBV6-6 TGTGCCAGCAGCCAGTCGGGACAGGCCTACAATGAGCAGTTCTTC CASSQSGQAYNEQFF
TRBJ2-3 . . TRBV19 TGTGCCAGTAGTACCCCGGGGGCAGATACGCAGTATTTT CASSTPGADTQYF
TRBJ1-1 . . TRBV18 TGTGCCAGCTCACCACAGGAAGTTCTTTCGGGAGTTTCTGGGGGCACTGAAGCTTTCTTT CASSPQEVLSGVSGGTEAFF
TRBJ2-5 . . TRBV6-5 TGTGCCAGCAGTACGGCACTGGCCCAAGAGACCCAGTACTTC CASSTALAQETQYF
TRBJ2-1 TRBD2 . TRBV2 TGTGCCAGCAGTAGGCTAGCGGGGCTCTACAATGAGCAGTTCTTC CASSRLAGLYNEQFF
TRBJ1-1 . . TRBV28 TGTGCCAGCAGTTTAGCAGGGGCGAACACTGAAGCTTTCTTT CASSLAGANTEAFF
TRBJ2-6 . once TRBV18 TGTGCCAGCTCCGTCTCTGGGGCCAACGTCCTGACTTTC CASSVSGANVLTF
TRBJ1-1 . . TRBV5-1 TGCGCCAGCAGCTTCGACCCTAACAGGGAGACTGAAGCTTTCTTT CASSFDPNRETEAFF
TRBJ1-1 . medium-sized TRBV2 TGTGCCAGCAATGAGGGGCGGACTGAAGCTTTCTTT CASNEGRTEAFF
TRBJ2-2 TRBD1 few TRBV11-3 TGTGCCAGCAGCTTAGGTCAGGGGGACACCGGGGAGCTGTTTTTT CASSLGQGDTGELFF
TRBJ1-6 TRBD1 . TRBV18 TGTGCCAGCTCCCACGAAGCCCACAGGGGTTCACCCCTCCACTTT CASSHEAHRGSPLHF
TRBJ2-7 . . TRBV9 TGTGCCAGCAGCCCCTATCCGCGGACTTTAAACTACGAGCAGTACTTC CASSPYPRTLNYEQYF
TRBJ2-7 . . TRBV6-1 TGTGCCAGCACCTGGGGGGTACCCTACGAGCAGTACTTC CASTWGVPYEQYF
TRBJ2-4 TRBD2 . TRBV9 TGTGCCAGCAGCGTATTTGGACTAGGCATTCAGTACTTC CASSVFGLGIQYF
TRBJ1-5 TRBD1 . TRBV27 TGTGCCAGCAGCCCCAGGGGGCAGGGAGGCAATCAGCCCCAGCATTTT CASSPRGQGGNQPQHF
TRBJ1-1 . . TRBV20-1 TGCAGTGCTAGTAGGCCCACTGAAGCTTTCTTT CSASRPTEAFF
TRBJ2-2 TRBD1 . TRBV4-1 TGCGCCAGCAGCCACCCACCCAAATCCGACAGGGTGGCCGGGGAGCTGTTTTTT CASSHPPKSDRVAGELFF
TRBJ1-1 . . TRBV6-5 TGTGCCAGCAGCCACGGACAGAACACTGAAGCTTTCTTT CASSHGQNTEAFF